A selection of T cell receptor beta chains follows, all from one sample in a study of shared clonotypes between healthy human individuals. The table came from immunoSEQ multiplex PCR; TCRdb's copy has only in-frame clones and leaves some out. The data hold 150,000 to 200,000 clones, with over 80% observed a single time. Sequencing was performed on naive CD4+ T cells sorted from blood. These receptors originate from a woman younger than 45 in good health. Both conserved end residues are part of each CDR3. A D gene is named only where the DNA matches it firmly. Some rows mark clone size as missing; the rest say once, few, many or name a class of expanded clone.

abundance,j_gene,d_gene,v_gene,CDR3aa,CDR3nt
.,TRBJ2-7,.,TRBV7-2,CASTRGHSYEQYF,TGTGCCAGCACCCGCGGCCACTCCTACGAGCAGTACTTC
.,TRBJ2-5,TRBD2,TRBV6-5,CASRTRLAGLETQYF,TGTGCCAGCAGGACACGACTAGCGGGATTAGAGACCCAGTACTTC
once,TRBJ1-2,.,TRBV19,CASSIKGRRYGYTF,TGTGCCAGTAGTATAAAGGGGCGTCGTTACGGCTACACCTTC
.,TRBJ2-7,TRBD2,TRBV6-5,CATQIAGGPYEQYF,TGTGCCACACAAATAGCGGGAGGGCCCTACGAGCAGTACTTC
.,TRBJ2-7,.,TRBV7-9,CASSLVPDTYEQYF,TGTGCCAGCAGCTTAGTTCCAGACACCTACGAGCAGTACTTC
.,TRBJ2-7,TRBD2,TRBV28,CATSDSGRISYEQYF,TGTGCCACCTCAGATAGCGGGAGGATCTCCTACGAGCAGTACTTC
.,TRBJ2-4,TRBD1,TRBV18,CASSLTGGNIQYF,TGTGCCAGCTCACTCACAGGGGGAAACATTCAGTACTTC
.,TRBJ2-1,TRBD2,TRBV7-3,CASSPNLPGLAGSNEQFF,TGTGCCAGCAGCCCAAACCTCCCGGGACTAGCGGGAAGCAATGAGCAGTTCTTC
.,TRBJ2-7,.,TRBV19,CASSIQAGYYEQYF,TGTGCCAGTAGTATTCAAGCAGGCTACTACGAGCAGTACTTC
.,TRBJ2-7,.,TRBV28,CASSFPLGSGLFSSYEQYF,TGTGCCAGCAGTTTCCCGCTTGGGAGCGGACTCTTCTCCTCCTACGAGCAGTACTTC
few,TRBJ1-5,.,TRBV30,CAWRGHGPNQPQHF,TGTGCCTGGAGGGGACACGGTCCCAATCAGCCCCAGCATTTT
.,TRBJ2-7,TRBD1,TRBV29-1,CSVQLDRTAYEQYF,TGCAGCGTTCAGTTGGACAGGACTGCCTACGAGCAGTACTTC
.,TRBJ2-5,TRBD2,TRBV29-1,CSVMGGETQYF,TGCAGCGTGATGGGAGGGGAGACCCAGTACTTC
.,TRBJ2-7,.,TRBV28,CASSLPDSYEQYF,TGTGCCAGCAGCCTTCCGGACTCCTACGAGCAGTACTTC
.,TRBJ1-6,TRBD1,TRBV2,CASRGQVDSPLHF,TGTGCCAGCAGGGGACAGGTGGATTCACCCCTCCACTTT
.,TRBJ1-2,.,TRBV7-9,CASSLGAAEPRYGYTF,TGTGCCAGCAGCTTAGGGGCAGCCGAGCCCCGGTATGGCTACACCTTC
.,TRBJ2-5,TRBD2,TRBV9,CASSRSGRETQYF,TGTGCCAGCAGCCGCAGCGGGAGGGAGACCCAGTACTTC
.,TRBJ1-4,TRBD1,TRBV18,CASSRRQGNEKLFF,TGTGCCAGCTCACGTAGACAGGGAAATGAAAAACTGTTTTTT
.,TRBJ1-1,.,TRBV2,CASREAFLTSEAFF,TGTGCCAGCAGGGAGGCCTTCCTTACTAGCGAAGCTTTCTTT
.,TRBJ1-1,TRBD1,TRBV27,CASRSDRAYTEAFF,TGTGCCAGCAGATCGGACAGGGCTTACACTGAAGCTTTCTTT
.,TRBJ2-5,.,TRBV19,CASSARDRREQYF,TGTGCCAGTAGTGCCCGCGACAGGAGGGAGCAGTACTTC
.,TRBJ2-3,TRBD1,TRBV18,CASSPVGDRTDTQYF,TGTGCCAGCTCACCAGTGGGGGACAGGACAGATACGCAGTATTTT
.,TRBJ2-7,.,TRBV29-1,CSVGARLSPYEQYF,TGCAGCGTTGGGGCGCGACTAAGCCCCTACGAGCAGTACTTC
.,TRBJ2-5,TRBD1,TRBV28,CASGTGGSEETQYF,TGTGCCAGCGGGACAGGGGGCTCGGAAGAGACCCAGTACTTC
.,TRBJ2-7,.,TRBV6-5,CASSYSEGWEQYF,TGTGCCAGCAGTTACTCGGAGGGGTGGGAGCAGTACTTC
.,TRBJ1-2,.,TRBV5-1,CASSPGQSGYGYTF,TGCGCCAGCAGCCCCGGACAATCAGGCTATGGCTACACCTTC
.,TRBJ2-3,.,TRBV7-2,CASSFFTDTQYF,TGTGCCAGCAGCTTTTTCACAGATACGCAGTATTTT
.,TRBJ1-1,TRBD1,TRBV7-8,CASSSQGDTEAFF,TGTGCCAGCAGCTCTCAGGGGGACACTGAAGCTTTCTTT
.,TRBJ2-1,TRBD1,TRBV5-4,CASIRDRFGNEQFF,TGTGCCAGCATCCGGGACAGGTTTGGAAATGAGCAGTTCTTC
.,TRBJ1-5,.,TRBV2,CASSEWGLDQPQHF,TGTGCCAGCAGTGAGTGGGGCCTGGATCAGCCCCAGCATTTT
.,TRBJ1-4,.,TRBV18,CASSPQGSATNEKLFF,TGTGCCAGCTCACCACAGGGTTCTGCAACTAATGAAAAACTGTTTTTT
.,TRBJ2-2,.,TRBV2,CASGGPRTGELFF,TGTGCCAGCGGAGGGCCGAGGACCGGGGAGCTGTTTTTT
.,TRBJ2-7,.,TRBV29-1,CSVVIPGAVVEQYF,TGCAGCGTTGTTATTCCGGGTGCGGTTGTTGAGCAGTACTTC
.,TRBJ1-2,.,TRBV13,CASRLDRADRRGYTF,TGTGCCAGCAGATTAGACCGTGCCGACCGTAGAGGCTACACCTTC
.,TRBJ2-5,TRBD2,TRBV5-1,CASSWGTSGSRQETQYF,TGCGCCAGCAGCTGGGGGACTAGCGGGAGTAGACAAGAGACCCAGTACTTC
.,TRBJ2-7,TRBD2,TRBV29-1,CSVGPSGSWSYEQYF,TGCAGCGTTGGCCCTAGCGGGAGCTGGTCCTACGAGCAGTACTTC
.,TRBJ1-1,.,TRBV9,CASRSGGDTEAFF,TGTGCCAGCAGAAGTGGAGGGGACACTGAAGCTTTCTTT
.,TRBJ2-3,TRBD1,TRBV6-1,CASSRPGQGTDTQYF,TGTGCCAGCAGTAGACCCGGACAGGGAACAGATACGCAGTATTTT
.,TRBJ2-7,TRBD1,TRBV28,CASNIGQDYEQYF,TGTGCCAGCAATATAGGACAGGACTACGAGCAGTACTTC
.,TRBJ2-7,.,TRBV28,CASKSGFSYEQYF,TGTGCCAGCAAGTCTGGGTTTTCATACGAGCAGTACTTC
.,TRBJ2-7,.,TRBV28,CASSPGTNEQYF,TGTGCCAGCAGTCCAGGGACAAACGAGCAGTACTTC
.,TRBJ2-7,.,TRBV2,CASSLMSGSYEQYF,TGTGCCAGCAGTCTCATGAGCGGTTCCTACGAGCAGTACTTC